This TCR beta chain was documented in a study of blood T cell repertoires in COVID-19. Sequenced by immunoSEQ multiplex PCR; TCRdb stores in-frame clones only, minus some. The table shows around 26,000 clones, with 66% occurring only once. The junction had 11 bases not matched to a gene; V was cut back by 6 bases and J by 7 bases. Germline lookup yields CDR1 SGHVS and CDR2 FNYEAQ. The CDR3 contains 16 residues. Sample: peripheral blood. The chain couples TRBV7-6 to TRBJ2-1, with 11 bases aligning to TRBD1. The receptor was derived from a man aged 55 to 70 with active or convalescent COVID-19. CDR3 loop: CASSSTGTGGKNEQFF. The DNA of the CDR3 is TGTGCCAGCAGTTCCACGGGGACAGGGGGTAAGAATGAGCAGTTCTTC. The whole variable domain, filled in from reference TRBV7-6 and TRBJ2-1, reads GAGVSQSPRYKVTKRGQDVALRCDPISGHVSLYWYRQALGQGPEFLTYFNYEAQQDKSGLPNDRFSAERPEGSISTLTIQRTEQRDSAMYRCASSSTGTGGKNEQFFGPGTRLTVL.